These T cell receptor beta chains were read from a single sample in a study of OX40 agonist ivuxolimab in advanced cancers. Profiled with immunoSEQ multiplex PCR; TCRdb holds only in-frame clones, not every one. The sample contains under 200,000 clones, approximately 94% of which appear only once. This specimen was CD4+ or CD8+ T cells sorted from blood, taken in a trial of the OX40 agonist ivuxolimab. These receptors originate from an adult with an advanced solid tumor such as melanoma, head and neck, liver or kidney cancer. Both conserved end residues are part of each CDR3. Fields, in order: J gene, clone size, D gene, V gene, CDR3 DNA, CDR3 protein. D genes are given only for firm matches. Where a row states a size, it is once, few, many or the class of an expanded clone; other rows omit it.

j_gene: TRBJ2-3
abundance: .
d_gene: .
v_gene: TRBV6-1
CDR3nt: TGTGCCAGCAAGGACATAAGCACAGATACGCAGTATTTT
CDR3aa: CASKDISTDTQYF

j_gene: TRBJ2-1
abundance: .
d_gene: .
v_gene: TRBV7-9
CDR3nt: TGTGCCAGCAGTATAGTGCAGGGTGAGCAGTTCTTC
CDR3aa: CASSIVQGEQFF

j_gene: TRBJ2-7
abundance: .
d_gene: TRBD1
v_gene: TRBV29-1
CDR3nt: TGCAGCGTTGGCGCCGGGACAGGTTTGTGGGAGCAGTACTTC
CDR3aa: CSVGAGTGLWEQYF

j_gene: TRBJ1-1
abundance: .
d_gene: TRBD1
v_gene: TRBV5-5
CDR3nt: TGTGCCAGCAGCTTGAGGTCCGCGACAGGGGACACTGAAGCTTTCTTT
CDR3aa: CASSLRSATGDTEAFF

j_gene: TRBJ1-4
abundance: .
d_gene: .
v_gene: TRBV7-9
CDR3nt: TGTGCCAGCAGCCCCGACGGGGGGTTGGCTAATGAAAAACTGTTTTTT
CDR3aa: CASSPDGGLANEKLFF

j_gene: TRBJ2-3
abundance: .
d_gene: .
v_gene: TRBV21-1
CDR3nt: TGTGCCAGCAGTTTGATGAGTGCGCAGTATTTT
CDR3aa: CASSLMSAQYF

j_gene: TRBJ1-4
abundance: .
d_gene: .
v_gene: TRBV19
CDR3nt: TGTGCCAGTAATAACAGAGACTATAATGAAAAACTGTTTTTT
CDR3aa: CASNNRDYNEKLFF

j_gene: TRBJ1-2
abundance: .
d_gene: TRBD1
v_gene: TRBV4-3
CDR3nt: TGCGCCAGCAGCCCTCATCAGGGGGAGGCCTATGGCTACACCTTC
CDR3aa: CASSPHQGEAYGYTF

j_gene: TRBJ1-3
abundance: .
d_gene: .
v_gene: TRBV11-2
CDR3nt: TGTGCCAGCAGCTCTACACGTGGGGGGAACTCTGGAAACACCATATATTTT
CDR3aa: CASSSTRGGNSGNTIYF

j_gene: TRBJ2-1
abundance: once
d_gene: TRBD2
v_gene: TRBV9
CDR3nt: TGTGCCAGCAGCGCCGGACTAGCGGGGGGTAGTGAGCAGTTCTTC
CDR3aa: CASSAGLAGGSEQFF

j_gene: TRBJ2-7
abundance: .
d_gene: TRBD2
v_gene: TRBV10-3
CDR3nt: TGTGCCATCAGTGAGTCGGGGGAGGGCTACGAGCAGTACTTC
CDR3aa: CAISESGEGYEQYF

j_gene: TRBJ2-1
abundance: .
d_gene: .
v_gene: TRBV6-5
CDR3nt: TGTGCCAGCAGCTCGGACTCCTACAATGAGCAGTTCTTC
CDR3aa: CASSSDSYNEQFF

j_gene: TRBJ2-1
abundance: .
d_gene: .
v_gene: TRBV6-5
CDR3nt: TGTGCCAGCAGTTACTCGAATAGGGGGGGTGAGGGTGAGCAGTTCTTC
CDR3aa: CASSYSNRGGEGEQFF

j_gene: TRBJ1-5
abundance: .
d_gene: .
v_gene: TRBV21-1
CDR3nt: TGTGCCAGCTTGGGAACCCACACGGGTAATCAGCCCCAGCATTTT
CDR3aa: CASLGTHTGNQPQHF

j_gene: TRBJ2-3
abundance: .
d_gene: TRBD2
v_gene: TRBV9
CDR3nt: TGTGCCAGCAGCGTAGAGGCGGGAGGGGGAGATACGCAGTATTTT
CDR3aa: CASSVEAGGGDTQYF

j_gene: TRBJ2-7
abundance: .
d_gene: TRBD2
v_gene: TRBV28
CDR3nt: TGTGCCAGCAGTTTACGACTAGCGGCCTACGAGCAGTACTTC
CDR3aa: CASSLRLAAYEQYF

j_gene: TRBJ1-5
abundance: .
d_gene: .
v_gene: TRBV6-1
CDR3nt: TGTGCCAGCAGCCGAGGTCAGCCCCAGCATTTT
CDR3aa: CASSRGQPQHF